The 14 T cell receptor beta chains given below trace back to one sample, sequenced in a study of T-cell memory formation after mild COVID-19. TCRdb fed the 5' RACE reads into MiXCR, producing one record per CDR3 protein. The sample has some 350,000 distinct CDR3 sequences; around a sixth are singletons. Sequencing input: PBMCs or a T cell subset sorted from them (not recorded which). The receptors originated from a man in his late teens or twenties who had mild COVID-19 (a few samples of this study predate the infection). Cell type and time point are not known.

The chain combines TRBV7-3 with TRBJ2-3; TRBD2 agrees at 13 bases. The CDR3 is 16 amino acids. Germline V gene data show CDR1 as SGHTA and CDR2 as FQGTGA. Trimming removed 4 bases from V and 10 bases from J; junction bases left unmatched: 11. The chain's CDR3 is CASSSPWTSGGRAQYF. CDR3 in DNA: TGTGCCAGCAGCTCCCCGTGGACTAGCGGGGGTAGGGCGCAGTATTTT.

V usage is TRBV28 and J usage is TRBJ2-7; a weak D match, TRBD1 (6 bases). CDR1 is MDHEN and CDR2 is SYDVKM in the germline V gene. The CDR3 has 14 amino acids. Trimming removed 5 bases at V and 2 bases at J, with 13 bases between. CDR3 sequence reads: CASSTRQETYEQYV. CDR3 DNA sequence: TGTGCCAGCAGTACGCGACAGGAAACCTACGAGCAGTACGTC.

This rearrangement joins TRBV5-1 to TRBJ2-5; D may match TRBD1 or TRBD2 (6 bases each). The CDR3 length is 16 residues. The V end was cut by 3 bases, the J end by 1 base, with 16 bases between. Germline CDR1 and CDR2: SGHRS and YFSETQ. CDR3 region: CASSWAEGGIQETQYF. Here the CDR3 DNA reads TGCGCCAGCAGCTGGGCCGAGGGGGGTATCCAAGAGACCCAGTACTTC.

This clonotype was observed at least ten times. V is TRBV5-1 and J is TRBJ2-5; the D is unclear. Germline CDR1 reads SGHRS; CDR2 reads YFSETQ. Deletions cut 0 bases from V and 7 bases from J, with 10 bases between. This CDR3 is built from 13 residues. In nucleotides, the CDR3 is TGCGCCAGCAGCTTGGAGGGAAGTGGGACCCAGTACTTC. It encodes CASSLEGSGTQYF.

This clonotype was seen only a few times. This chain links TRBV12-3 or TRBV12-4 with TRBJ1-1; D remains ambiguous. Trimming took off 2 bases at V and 11 bases at J, with 15 bases between the two ends. CDR3 length: 13 amino acids. The CDR3, as DNA: TGTGCCAGCAGTTTACATCTTGCGGTTCGTGCTTTCTTT. It is translated as CASSLHLAVRAFF.

This clonotype was seen a handful of times. The chain links TRBV6-2 or TRBV6-3 to TRBJ1-1, with a possible D match to TRBD1 (6 bases). The CDR3 covers 16 residues. V shed 0 bases and J shed 0 bases, with 11 bases lying between them. The V gene's germline CDR1 is MNHEY and CDR2 SVGEGT. The CDR3 here is CASSYSRWTVNTEAFF. The CDR3 DNA reads as TGTGCCAGCAGTTACTCGAGGTGGACAGTGAACACTGAAGCTTTCTTT.

This clonotype was picked up a small number of times. The chain has TRBV28 and TRBJ2-7, with D perhaps given as TRBD1 or TRBD2 (6 bases each). V was shortened by 3 bases and J by 4 bases, with 13 bases between the two germline ends. Per germline, CDR1 MDHEN and CDR2 SYDVKM. This CDR3 spans 14 amino acids. CDR3 DNA: TGTGCCAGCAGTTTGGGGGGCGGACTATACGAGCAGTACGTC. Amino acids: CASSLGGGLYEQYV.

The CDR3 nucleotides are TGTGTCCTTAACTACGAGCAGTACTTC. As protein: CVLNYEQYF. J is TRBJ2-7 and V is TRBV25-1; D is unresolved. The V gene's germline CDR1 is MGHDK and CDR2 SYGVNS. The CDR3 spans 9 residues.

J is TRBJ2-5 and V is TRBV28, with D perhaps matching TRBD1 or TRBD2 (5 bases each). V was trimmed by 4 bases and J by 5 bases, leaving 14 bases between them. This CDR3 has 14 amino acids. The germline gives CDR1 MDHEN, CDR2 SYDVKM. The CDR3 loop reads CASSSQKGTETQYF. The CDR3 DNA sequence: TGTGCCAGCAGTTCCCAGAAGGGGACGGAGACCCAGTACTTC.

This clonotype was counted a few times. The rearrangement links TRBV6-1 to TRBJ2-1; possibly TRBD2 for D (6 bases). The V gene lost 7 bases and the J gene lost 9 bases, with 16 bases spanning the gap. This CDR3 is built from 13 residues. The germline V gene has CDR1 MNHNS and CDR2 SASEGT. The CDR3 DNA follows: TGTGCCAGCACTCTTTACTCGGGAGTTGAGCAGTTCTTC. Protein sequence: CASTLYSGVEQFF.

J is TRBJ2-7 and V is TRBV3-1; 8 bases match TRBD1. The CDR3 has 14 residues. V lost 4 bases to trimming and J lost 3 bases; unmatched junction nucleotides: 5. Germline CDR1 reads LGHDT; CDR2 reads YNNKEL (reference sequence). The CDR3 sequence: CASSPRDRFYEQYF. CDR3 nucleotides: TGTGCCAGCAGCCCCCGGGACAGGTTCTACGAGCAGTACTTC.

For the CDR3, the DNA is TGTGCCAGCAGCCAGGGACAGGGCAATGAGCAGTTCTTC. It is translated as CASSQGQGNEQFF. The chain is built from TRBV3-1 and TRBJ2-1; the match to TRBD1 covers 9 bases. The length of the CDR3 is 13 residues. CDR1 LGHDT and CDR2 YNNKEL come from the germline V gene (reference sequence). V was clipped by 3 bases and J by 6 bases; unmatched bases: 0.

The chain carries TRBV7-3 and TRBJ1-1, with TRBD1 matching over 7 bases. The CDR3 is 14 residues long. Germline V CDR1 and CDR2: SGHTA, FQGTGA. V lost 6 bases, J lost 4 bases, and 8 bases stayed unmatched. Here the CDR3 DNA reads TGTGCCAGCAGTTCGCTCTCAGGGGGCACTGAAGCTTTCTTT. Amino acid sequence: CASSSLSGGTEAFF. Based on the CDR3 plus reference TRBV7-3 and TRBJ1-1, the full variable domain is GAGVSQTPSNKVTEKGKYVELRCDPISGHTALYWYRQSLGQGPEFLIYFQGTGAADDSGLPNDRFFAVRPEGSVSTLKIQRTERGDSAVYLCASSSLSGGTEAFFGQGTRLTVV.

The table lists this clonotype with a few counts. The CDR3 coding sequence is TGTGCCAGCAGTTACGTGTCTTGGAATTCACCCCTCCACTTT. The encoded protein is CASSYVSWNSPLHF. The chain links TRBV6-2 or TRBV6-3 to TRBJ1-6, with D unresolved. The CDR3 sequence is 14 residues long. CDR1 is MNHEY and CDR2 is SVGEGT in the germline V gene. Deletions cut 2 bases from V and 7 bases from J, with 9 bases between.